Below, one T cell receptor beta chain is given with its context. TCRdb's copy holds only in-frame clones and misses some; the assay was immunoSEQ multiplex PCR. The data contain approximately 130,000 clones, 90% to 96% of them singletons. These data originate in a study of T cell changes during pregnancy in multiple sclerosis. J was trimmed by 6 bases and V by 5 bases; bases with no gene match: 6. This CDR3 region has 14 residues. Germline V gives CDR1 MNHEY, CDR2 SMNVEV (reference sequence). The sample consisted of peripheral blood, taken after pregnancy. The sequence was collected from a female donor with multiple sclerosis, enrolled in a pregnancy study. The V call is TRBV27, the J call TRBJ2-2; 7 nucleotides match TRBD1. CDR3 in amino acids: CASSILRGPGELFF. In DNA, the CDR3 is TGTGCCAGCAGTATCCTTAGGGGGCCCGGGGAGCTGTTTTTT.